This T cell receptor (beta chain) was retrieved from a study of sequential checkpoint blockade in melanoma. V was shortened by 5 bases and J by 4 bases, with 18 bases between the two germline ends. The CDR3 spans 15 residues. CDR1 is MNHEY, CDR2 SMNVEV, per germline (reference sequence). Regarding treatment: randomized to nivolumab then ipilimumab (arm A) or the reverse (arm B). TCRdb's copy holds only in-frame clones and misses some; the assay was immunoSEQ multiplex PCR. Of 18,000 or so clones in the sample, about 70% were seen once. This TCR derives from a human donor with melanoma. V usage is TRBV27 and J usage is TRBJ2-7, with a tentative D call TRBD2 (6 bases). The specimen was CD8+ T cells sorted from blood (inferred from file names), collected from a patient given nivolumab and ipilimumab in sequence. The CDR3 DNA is TGTGCCAGCAGTCCCTCTTGGGGGGAATTTTACGAGCAGTACTTC. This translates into CASSPSWGEFYEQYF.